Listed below are T cell receptor beta chains from one sample, sequenced in a study of siplizumab effects on memory and regulatory T cells. Sequencing was performed with immunoSEQ multiplex PCR; in TCRdb, only in-frame clones are kept and a portion is missing. The table shows about 110,000 clones, with about 92% occurring only once. The sequencing input was Tregs sorted from blood. These TCRs come from a human donor in good health. CDR3s include the opening cysteine and the closing phenylalanine or tryptophan. The order of the fields is V gene, D gene, CDR3 protein. D genes are given only for firm matches.

v_gene: TRBV18; d_gene: .; CDR3aa: CASSPPVDEQFF
v_gene: TRBV5-6; d_gene: TRBD1; CDR3aa: CASSYTGGRAKNIQYF
v_gene: TRBV18; d_gene: .; CDR3aa: CASSPLDPLAGETQYF
v_gene: TRBV5-1; d_gene: .; CDR3aa: CASSLEYSNTEAFF
v_gene: TRBV5-1; d_gene: TRBD1; CDR3aa: CASSNRDRDNYGYTF
v_gene: TRBV14; d_gene: TRBD2; CDR3aa: CASRRAGVRDTQYF
v_gene: TRBV7-3; d_gene: TRBD1; CDR3aa: CASSLVRDRGNEQFF
v_gene: TRBV30; d_gene: .; CDR3aa: CAWSAWVVNTEAFF
v_gene: TRBV20-1; d_gene: .; CDR3aa: CSARPGVGYTF
v_gene: TRBV2; d_gene: .; CDR3aa: CASSVPATANYGYTF
v_gene: TRBV9; d_gene: .; CDR3aa: CASSVGNYGYTF
v_gene: TRBV18; d_gene: TRBD1; CDR3aa: CASSKPGTGVPKLAKNIQYF
v_gene: TRBV19; d_gene: TRBD1; CDR3aa: CASTPGQGVNTIYF
v_gene: TRBV6-6; d_gene: .; CDR3aa: CASREGVSGYTF
v_gene: TRBV7-2; d_gene: TRBD1; CDR3aa: CASSSSGTGILYEQYF
v_gene: TRBV20-1; d_gene: .; CDR3aa: CSARHWETQYF
v_gene: TRBV7-9; d_gene: .; CDR3aa: CASSEWTGTNTEAFF
v_gene: TRBV5-6; d_gene: TRBD1; CDR3aa: CASSPDRGRLGYTF
v_gene: TRBV18; d_gene: .; CDR3aa: CASSPYGGYNEQFF
v_gene: TRBV13; d_gene: .; CDR3aa: CASSLTGEAPLHF
v_gene: TRBV7-9; d_gene: .; CDR3aa: CASSLAVWRLTNTGELFF
v_gene: TRBV5-5; d_gene: .; CDR3aa: CASSSGVYNSPLHF
v_gene: TRBV19; d_gene: TRBD2; CDR3aa: CASSPIGTSGRRLFF
v_gene: TRBV7-2; d_gene: TRBD2; CDR3aa: CASSARRRGRGYNEQFF
v_gene: TRBV4-2; d_gene: TRBD2; CDR3aa: CASSPTGGSYEQYF
v_gene: TRBV5-1; d_gene: .; CDR3aa: CASSLAGPNIQYF
v_gene: TRBV12-5; d_gene: .; CDR3aa: CASGALGLNEQFF
v_gene: TRBV5-1; d_gene: .; CDR3aa: CASSPDSQETQYF
v_gene: TRBV2; d_gene: .; CDR3aa: CASSRDGQQETQYF
v_gene: TRBV5-1; d_gene: TRBD2; CDR3aa: CASSLRGRVADTQYF
v_gene: TRBV6-5; d_gene: TRBD1; CDR3aa: CASSYQDRVAGELFF
v_gene: TRBV13; d_gene: TRBD1; CDR3aa: CASSRGTGTSGANVLTF
v_gene: TRBV7-2; d_gene: TRBD2; CDR3aa: CASRPVAGGSGAQYF
v_gene: TRBV19; d_gene: .; CDR3aa: CASSRGPYGYTF
v_gene: TRBV5-6; d_gene: .; CDR3aa: CASTAGPATEAFF
v_gene: TRBV7-2; d_gene: TRBD1; CDR3aa: CASSSGQGFGNTIYF
v_gene: TRBV6-6; d_gene: .; CDR3aa: CASTQDRNSNQPQHF
v_gene: TRBV5-1; d_gene: .; CDR3aa: CASSLQGGIYGYGYTF
v_gene: TRBV2; d_gene: .; CDR3aa: CASRVQNSPLHF
v_gene: TRBV4-1; d_gene: TRBD2; CDR3aa: CASRGSSGSYEQYF
v_gene: TRBV21-1; d_gene: .; CDR3aa: CASRRREGRNEQFF
v_gene: TRBV2; d_gene: .; CDR3aa: CASSDNPSTYSYEQYF
v_gene: TRBV6-6; d_gene: .; CDR3aa: CASLQAYEQYF
v_gene: TRBV7-7; d_gene: .; CDR3aa: CASSLGHPSSGNTIYF
v_gene: TRBV6-6; d_gene: .; CDR3aa: CASHEQYF
v_gene: TRBV27; d_gene: TRBD2; CDR3aa: CASSLSWLAGDYNEQFF
v_gene: TRBV1; d_gene: .; CDR3aa: CTSSQGDRGPTGELFF
v_gene: TRBV30; d_gene: TRBD1; CDR3aa: CAWSVFSTGPGNTEAFF